This T cell receptor (beta chain) emerged from a study of cytomegalovirus exposure and HLA in healthy donors. The CDR3 runs to 15 residues. Trimming shortened V by 4 bases and J by 4 bases, and 15 bases separated the two germline ends. Germline CDR1 and CDR2: KGHSH and LQKENI. Notes on the study in general: Associated with cytomegalovirus, according to the listing, were some 180 TCR beta chains.

Notes on this clone: Its cognate antigen is unknown.

Produced via immunoSEQ multiplex PCR; TCRdb's table is partial and in-frame only. This table holds approximately 120,000 clones, 88% found once. This TCR came from a woman aged 18-35 years in good health and CMV-seronegative. The chain uses TRBV18 and TRBJ2-3; D gene unclear. Sequencing was performed on PBMCs. The CDR3 loop is CASSRAGSDPDTQYF. Written as DNA, the CDR3 is TGTGCCAGCTCACGGGCCGGATCAGACCCAGATACGCAGTATTTT. Full variable domain (rest looked up from reference TRBV18 and TRBJ2-3): NAGVMQNPRHLVRRRGQEARLRCSPMKGHSHVYWYRQLPEEGLKFMVYLQKENIIDESGMPKERFSAEFPKEGPSILRIQQVVRGDSAAYFCASSRAGSDPDTQYFGPGTRLTVL.